This T cell receptor (beta chain) is from a study of OX40 agonist ivuxolimab in advanced cancers. In regard to this clone: Its antigen is currently unknown.

Assay used: immunoSEQ multiplex PCR; TCRdb lists only in-frame clones, some missing. The data show roughly 60,000 clones, 80% to 90% seen once. Points from the study as a whole: Expanded peripheral T cell antigen specificity was not determined.

This receptor was obtained from an adult with an advanced solid tumor such as melanoma, head and neck, liver or kidney cancer. This material consisted of CD4+ or CD8+ T cells sorted from blood, taken in a trial of the OX40 agonist ivuxolimab.

This chain's CDR3 is CASSQLGLDNEQFF. In DNA, the CDR3 is TGTGCCAGCAGCCAACTAGGACTCGACAATGAGCAGTTCTTC. The chain has TRBV14 and TRBJ2-1, with D possibly being TRBD2 (5 bases). The germline CDR1 and CDR2 sequences are SGHDN and FVKESK. The CDR3 is 14 amino acids. The V and J ends lost 2 bases and 5 bases respectively, with 10 bases between them. The full variable domain, rest sourced from reference TRBV14 and TRBJ2-1, is EAGVTQFPSHSVIEKGQTVTLRCDPISGHDNLYWYRRVMGKEIKFLLHFVKESKQDESGMPNNRFLAERTGGTYSTLKVQPAELEDSGVYFCASSQLGLDNEQFFGPGTRLTVL.